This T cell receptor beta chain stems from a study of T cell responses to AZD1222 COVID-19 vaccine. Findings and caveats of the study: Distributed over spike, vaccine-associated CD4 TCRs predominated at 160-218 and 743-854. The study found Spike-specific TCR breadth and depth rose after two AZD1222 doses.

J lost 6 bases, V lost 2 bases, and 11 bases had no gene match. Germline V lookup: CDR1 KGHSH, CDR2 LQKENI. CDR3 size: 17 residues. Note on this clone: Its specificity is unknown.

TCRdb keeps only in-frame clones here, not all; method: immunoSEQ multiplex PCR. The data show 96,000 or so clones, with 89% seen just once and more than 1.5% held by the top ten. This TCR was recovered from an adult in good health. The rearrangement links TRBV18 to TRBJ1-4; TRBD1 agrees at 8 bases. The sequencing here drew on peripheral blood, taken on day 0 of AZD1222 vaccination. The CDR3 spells CASSPRWSTGDDEKLFF. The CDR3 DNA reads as TGTGCCAGCTCACCAAGGTGGTCGACAGGGGATGATGAAAAACTGTTTTTT.